The TCR beta chain under discussion was sequenced for a study of cytomegalovirus exposure and HLA in healthy donors (dated 2017 in TCRdb). At the level of the whole study: In an earlier analysis of about 560 of the donors, approximately 260 Gb of sequence data and 90 million to 120 million unique TCR beta sequences from 150 million to 200 million T cells were reported. In an earlier analysis of 500 to 650 of the donors, high-throughput TCR beta sequencing was used to judge whether each TCR beta V gene segment behaved as functional or pseudogenic. High-throughput TCR immunosequencing, statistical association of individual TCRs with disease status, and machine learning were combined to predict cytomegalovirus infection status. All discovery cohort repertoires had been generated using a single sequencing platform. Of the approximately 400 genotyped donors, approximately 82% fell in the genetic ancestry cluster associated with self-reported Caucasian donors. A separate validation cohort of 100 to 150 different subjects was used in addition to the 666-subject first cohort. The T cell repertoires of 666 subjects were profiled by immunosequencing and related to cytomegalovirus serostatus. The study was designed to test whether signatures of past pathogen exposure could be identified by cataloging public T cell receptors. The number of typed donors differed by locus: about 620-640 for A, B, C, DRB1 and DQB1; 522 for DQA1; roughly 600 for DPA1; and roughly 490 for DPB1. In the later analysis, no new phenotypic data were used to find candidate immune exposures; instead, reliance was placed on TCR beta sequences and their occurrence across donors. Donor age, sex, ethnicity and CMV serostatus were collected together with the repertoire data. Among around 400 genotyped donors of the cohort, an average of roughly 240,000 unique TCR beta nucleotide sequences were sequenced per donor, around a sixth of them non-productive. Both class I and class II loci were covered by HLA typing, at four-digit resolution. Around 320 gigabases of sequencing data and 78 million or so unique TCR sequences were included in an early release covering roughly 600 HLA-typed donors. A later genetic analysis took genome-wide SNP genotypes for about 65% of the 666 donors and used that subset as a discovery cohort. A handful of DR-DQ haplotypes were handled as single units for association and clustering because linkage in the cohort was strong. A later analysis re-analyzed previously published TCR beta repertoires from roughly 600 donors and added high-resolution HLA genotyping to study TCR occurrence patterns. Results and caveats for the whole study, not just this receptor: In an earlier analysis of some 550 of the donors, most TCR beta V segments were observed in productive rearrangements about 87% or about 30% of the time, broadly matching IMGT annotations. A further reported finding was that TCR beta sequences accurately predicted the HLA-A and HLA-B alleles for most subjects in the first cohort. Compared with equally common non-associated chains, HLA-associated TCR beta chains in a later analysis were more clonally expanded and had lower generation probabilities. A total of about 180 TCR beta chains were listed by the study as associated with cytomegalovirus. When HLA alleles, especially DR and DQ, strongly co-occurred, TCR associations were difficult to assign to individual alleles. In this cohort, only TCR beta chains were sequenced, and detectable features were limited by the absence of alpha or paired-chain data. An association between a missense DCLRE1C variant and V-gene and J-gene trimming of TCR beta chains was found in a later genetic analysis and replicated in an independent cohort. Specific HLA alleles were associated with over 15,000 TCR beta sequences at a false discovery rate of 0.05 in a later analysis. HLA typing was unavailable for some donors at each locus, so association tests used only the typed subset. Some IMGT-functional V segments, including TRBV6-2 and TRBV6-3, could not be told apart with the 87-base-pair reads, so those segments were excluded. Several of the top co-occurrence clusters appeared to be linked to parvovirus B19, influenza, CMV and Epstein-Barr virus, according to a later analysis. Roughly uniform sequencing depth across donors was assumed in presence/absence analyses, although this assumption may not hold. It was suggested by the authors that the approach could potentially be generalized to other disease states and immunological phenotypes. The only immune exposure information available for the cohort was CMV serostatus. The earlier analysis of approximately 560 of the donors excluded roughly 16 rarely observed V segments, including chromosome 9 orphons, because counts were too low. In a later genetic analysis, fewer N-insertions in productive TCRs were reported among donors in an Asian-associated ancestry cluster than the approximately 670-donor mean. A group of highly shared sequence variants was considered likely to be a technical artifact of the sequencing pipeline. In vitro tests confirmed that a few of the cytomegalovirus-associated TCR beta chains recognize cytomegalovirus antigens. Linkage disequilibrium might explain the correlated functional status among segregating V segments, but an unknown experimental factor could not be ruled out. According to a later analysis, most CMV-associated TCR beta chains appeared to be HLA-restricted, and the HLA associations seemed to be driven largely by CMV exposure. The classifier was reported to diagnose cytomegalovirus status with high specificity and sensitivity in both the original and validation cohorts. Most TCR sequences were observed very rarely across donors, whereas some public TCRs were present in many individuals. According to a later analysis, TCR association rates differed among HLA loci, with DRB1 alleles showing the most associated TCRs and HLA-C alleles showing the fewest.

The cohort consisted of 666 healthy bone marrow donors. At the time of sampling, every cohort member was nominally healthy, though immune exposures that went unrecorded were likely present. The donor was CMV seronegative and was included in the group of hundreds of seronegative cohort members. A peripheral blood sample was collected from each donor, and TCR beta sequencing was performed on peripheral blood mononuclear cells. The Qiagen DNeasy Blood Extraction Kit was used to extract genomic DNA from the blood cell samples. As for this clone: Its cognate antigen has yet to be identified. No much larger clonotype is one base removed from it; base qualities were not supplied.

Ends trimmed: V by 0 bases, J by 5 bases; bases unmatched to a gene: 1. Sequences LGHNA (CDR1) and YNFKEQ (CDR2) are obtained from the germline V gene. The CDR3 spans 14 residues, from the cysteine through the phenylalanine. The sequence is cut down to CDR3 DNA, 42 bases in frame from base 1. The library was generated by the immunoSEQ multiplex PCR assay. For the multiplex PCR, a mixture combining 60 forward primers for TCR Vbeta segments and 13 reverse primers for TCR Jbeta segments was used. The CDR3 region of rearranged TCR beta genes was amplified from genomic DNA by a multiplex PCR assay. The Illumina HiSeq System was used to sequence the amplified TCR beta libraries as 87-base-pair reads. For the original study's pipeline: A later analysis counted tens of millions of unique TCR beta chains across the 550 to 750 repertoires, and some 12 million of these chains were shared by at least two donors. To remove PCR and sequencing errors, raw reads were error-corrected and collapsed into unique sequences using a nearest-neighbor algorithm that merged closely related sequences. To assign V, D and J gene segments, CDR3 sequences were aligned to IMGT reference sequences. For a sequence to be retained, a match of at least six nucleotides was required to both a V gene segment and a J gene segment. A rearrangement was called productive if the CDR3 had no stop codons and remained in frame with V and J, and every other rearrangement was called non-productive. CDR3 was defined according to IMGT convention as the region running from the second conserved V-encoded cysteine to the conserved J-encoded phenylalanine. In an earlier analysis of more than 550 of the donors, sequences lacking an unambiguous match to a single V gene segment were excluded. In an earlier analysis of 587 of the donors, a V segment was called functional when productive rearrangements were above 56.7%, and segregating when the standard deviation between donors exceeded 5%. A statistical classification framework was developed to diagnose cytomegalovirus status using the catalog of TCR beta chain sequences. V and J gene assignment, in a later analysis, came from comparing TCR nucleotide sequences with IMGT/GENE-DB human TR gene sequences. The TCRdist pipeline was used in a later analysis to assign CDR3 sequences and most-parsimonious VDJ recombination scenarios. A later analysis defined each TCR beta chain by its CDR3 amino acid sequence plus V-gene family, and excluded reads lacking a unique V-gene family. To address suspected cross-contamination and a sequencing artifact, a later analysis removed approximately 600 highly shared, low-generation-probability nucleotide sequences. For each public chain, a later analysis derived a clonal expansion index from normalized ranks of inferred template counts within each repertoire. A later analysis computed generation probabilities with a VDJ recombination model fitted to out-of-frame rearrangements, and checked the results against IGoR. In a later analysis, TCR-TCR, TCR-HLA and TCR-CMV co-occurrence was scored with hypergeometric tests, and a repertoire-size bias correction was applied to TCR pairs. A later analysis estimated false discovery rates by permuting HLA or CMV assignments 20 times. In a later analysis, co-occurring TCRs were grouped using DBSCAN, with TCRdist sequence similarity added in when clustering inside HLA-allele-positive subsets. Repertoires with fewer than 30,000 or more than 120,000 public chains, plus five repertoires with anomalous nucleotide sharing, were excluded from co-occurrence clustering. The table comes from immuneACCESS by way of TCRdb, which keeps in-frame sequences with V and J called. Part of the clones is missing from these tables; in studies checked, under half for an unresolved V gene and the rest for unknown reasons. The V and J calls and clone size come from that table; D and trimming were worked out from the DNA. This sample lists 150,000 to 200,000 clones; around 62% were detected once. Roughly 2.9% of the sample goes to the ten largest clones.

The sequenced sample was PBMCs. The chain was built from TRBV4-2 and TRBJ1-2; 9 of the junction bases match TRBD1. The TCR sequence derives from a man between 35 and 55 years old in good health and CMV-seronegative. The CDR3 reads CASSQETGGYGYTF. The nucleotides are TGTGCCAGCAGCCAAGAGACAGGGGGTTATGGCTACACCTTC.